The source of this T cell receptor beta chain is a study of control samples from healthy donors and cancer patients. Profiled with immunoSEQ multiplex PCR; TCRdb holds only in-frame clones, not every one. Of 150,000 to 180,000 clones listed, approximately 94% are singletons. CDR3 size: 15 residues. The ends lost 4 bases at V and 2 bases at J; junction bases unmatched: 6. Per the germline V gene, CDR1 is SGDLS and CDR2 is YYNGEE. Material: blood. This chain uses TRBV9 with TRBJ1-5, with 7 bases matching TRBD1. This TCR derives from a middle-aged man in good health. Here the CDR3 DNA reads TGTGCCAGCAGCCTGGACGGACAGGGCAATCAGCCCCAGCATTTT. It codes for CASSLDGQGNQPQHF.